Detailed here is one TCR beta chain. As yet, its antigen is unknown. This record comes from a study of T cell responses to AZD1222 COVID-19 vaccine. Study-wide points: The study reported that nearly half of spike-specific TCRs target unmutated variant regions. At baseline, seropositivity was found in only a handful of AZD1222 recipients. Spike-specific TCR repertoires showed rising breadth and depth after two AZD1222 doses. Possibly, clonal diversity was underestimated; donors were largely white British and included more females.

The germline V gene has CDR1 MGHDK and CDR2 SYGVNS. The CDR3 runs 14 residues. With 3 bases clipped from V and 7 bases from J, the junction kept 4 bases outside the gene matches. Measured with immunoSEQ multiplex PCR; TCRdb has only the in-frame clones, and not every one. Of about 170,000 clones in the sample, about 83% are singletons; the top ten hold 1.1%. This receptor was identified in an adult who received the AZD1222 COVID-19 vaccine. Here the sequenced sample was peripheral blood, taken 28 days after the second AZD1222 dose. The genes are TRBV25-1 and TRBJ2-2, with 8 bases aligning to TRBD2. CDR3 coding DNA: TGTGCCAGCAGTGATAGCGGGGCTATCGGGGAGCTGTTTTTT. Translation gives CASSDSGAIGELFF.